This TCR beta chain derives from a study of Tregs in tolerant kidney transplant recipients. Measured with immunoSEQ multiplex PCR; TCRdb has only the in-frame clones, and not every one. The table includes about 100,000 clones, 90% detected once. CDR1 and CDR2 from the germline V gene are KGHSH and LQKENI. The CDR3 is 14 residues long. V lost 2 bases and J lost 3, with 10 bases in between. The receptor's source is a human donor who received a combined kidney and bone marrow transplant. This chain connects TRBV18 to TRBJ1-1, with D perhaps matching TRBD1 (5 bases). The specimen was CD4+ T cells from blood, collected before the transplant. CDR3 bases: TGTGCCAGCTCACCAGTCGGCAGGGACACTGAAGCTTTCTTT. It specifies CASSPVGRDTEAFF.